This T cell receptor (delta chain) came from a study of gamma-delta chains in newborns, infants, children. Overall study context: Polyclonal expansion of innate γδ T cells after birth follows microbial exposure.

Only a few counts were recorded for this clone. One end of the junction fails to match germline, which may point to a read error. The same CDR3 also results from other DNA sequences found in this sample. The CDR3 consists of 18 residues. Germline lookup yields CDR1 TVYSNPD and CDR2 GDNSRS (reference sequence). TCRdb re-called the reads via CATT. Found here are about 2,000 delta-chain clones, 2.5% to 3.5% of them singletons; the top ten hold around a tenth. This sequence joins TRDV3 and TRDJ1; possibly TRDD3 for D (9 bases). This TCR was recovered from a child in good health. Sequencing used blood. The CDR3, as DNA: TGTGCCTTTGCCTTCCTAGATGGGTATACTGGGGGAACCGATAAGCTCATCTTT. It translates to CAFAFLDGYTGGTDKLIF. The full variable domain, its missing parts supplied by reference TRDV3 and TRDJ1, is CDKVTQSSPDQTVASGSEVVLLCTYDTVYSNPDLFWYRIRPDYSFQFVFYGDNSRSEGADFTQGRFSVKHILTQKAFHLVISPVRTEDSATYYCAFAFLDGYTGGTDKLIFGKGTRVTVEP.